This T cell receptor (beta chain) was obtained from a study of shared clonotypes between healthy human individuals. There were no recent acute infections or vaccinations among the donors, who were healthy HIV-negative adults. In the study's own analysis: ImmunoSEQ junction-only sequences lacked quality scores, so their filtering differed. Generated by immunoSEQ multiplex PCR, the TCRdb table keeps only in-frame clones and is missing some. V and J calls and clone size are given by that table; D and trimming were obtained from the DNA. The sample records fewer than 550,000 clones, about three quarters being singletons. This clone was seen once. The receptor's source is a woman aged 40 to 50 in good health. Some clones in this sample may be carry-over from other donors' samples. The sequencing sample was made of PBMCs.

CDR3: CASRKGNLDWYGYTF. CDR3 sequence (DNA): TGTGCCAGTAGAAAGGGGAATTTGGATTGGTATGGCTACACCTTC. J is TRBJ1-2 and V is TRBV19; a possible D gene is TRBD1 (5 bases). The V end lost 6 bases, the J end lost 5 bases, and 19 bases lay between the germline ends. The CDR3 runs 15 residues. Germline lookup yields CDR1 LNHDA and CDR2 SQIVND (reference sequence).